This TCR beta chain was identified in a study of T cell responses to AZD1222 COVID-19 vaccine. Study context: Analysis merged second doses at about 4 or about 12 weeks. Study-wide findings and caveats: Spike regions recognized by vaccine-associated CD4 TCRs spanned the protein, led by 160-218 and 743-854. Only after the peak T cell response were repertoires sampled.

The method was immunoSEQ multiplex PCR; TCRdb's version includes in-frame clones alone and lacks a portion of them. The sample shows 72,000 or so clones, 85% of them seen only once. Per the germline V gene, CDR1 is MGHRA and CDR2 is YSYEKL. V gave up 1 base and J gave up 1 base, with 19 bases separating them. The CDR3 runs 18 residues. This clone has at least ten counts. The antigen is not known. The chain combines TRBV4-1 with TRBJ1-1; a weak D match, TRBD1 (6 bases). The sequence was obtained from an adult in good health. The input for sequencing was peripheral blood, taken on day 0 of AZD1222 vaccination. CDR3 DNA: TGCGCCAGCAGCCAAGGGGGGGCAGGGCTGGATAGGAACACTGAAGCTTTCTTT. Amino acid sequence: CASSQGGAGLDRNTEAFF.